This is a list of T cell receptor beta chains from one sample in a study of cytomegalovirus exposure and HLA in healthy donors. TCRdb's table, derived via immunoSEQ multiplex PCR, lists solely in-frame clones and lacks some. Counted here are 150,000 to 200,000 clones, around 68% occurring once; the ten biggest clones make up less than 3.5%. The sequencing sample was made of PBMCs. The source is a middle-aged woman in good health and CMV-seropositive. The CDR3 runs from the conserved cysteine through the conserved F or W.

v_call	j_call	cdr3_aa
TRBV18	TRBJ2-2	CASSPTESNTGELFF
TRBV6-6	TRBJ1-6	CASSSRDRNSPLHF
TRBV27	TRBJ2-7	CASSFWASGSYEQYF
TRBV28	TRBJ2-5	CASSLPGTRGTQYF
TRBV19	TRBJ2-1	CASSTRGGQGPNEQFF
TRBV6-5	TRBJ1-1	CATRRGGMENTEAFF
TRBV28	TRBJ2-7	CASSSWTDDGSYEQYF
TRBV7-2	TRBJ2-1	CASSPGNLNNEQFF
TRBV2	TRBJ2-7	CASRQGAYEQYF
TRBV28	TRBJ1-2	CASRYRDIHLYGYTF
TRBV19	TRBJ2-3	CASSLGLAGVSDTQYF
TRBV9	TRBJ1-2	CASSVGLGRQGTWGYTF
TRBV19	TRBJ1-6	CASNSLGWTGNSPLHF